Each of the 26 T cell receptor beta chains below was sequenced from the same sample in a study of graft-versus-host responses after intestinal transplantation. Repertoires were generated with immunoSEQ multiplex PCR, while TCRdb's copy carries only in-frame clones and drops some. Of tens of thousands of clones listed, around 80% were seen once; the top ten hold under 4%. The starting material, graft tissue, was processed to release intraepithelial and lamina propria lymphocytes. The sequencing used ileum tissue, collected 12 days after intestinal transplant. Every receptor here comes from a human patient who received an intestinal transplant, so some T cells may come from the graft donor.

CDR3 amino acids: CASSRITSYNEQFF. The CDR3 DNA sequence: TGTGCCAGCAGCCGGATCACTAGCTACAATGAGCAGTTCTTC. The V call is TRBV4-2, the J call TRBJ2-1; tentative D call: TRBD2 (5 bases). The V gene's germline CDR1 is LGHNA and CDR2 YNFKEQ. The CDR3 spans 14 residues. V dropped 4 bases and J dropped 3 bases, with 10 bases sitting between them.

The rearrangement joins TRBV6-5 to TRBJ1-2; 7 nucleotides match TRBD1. CDR1 is MNHEY and CDR2 is SVGAGI in the germline V gene. The CDR3 consists of 14 residues. Trimming took 1 base from V and 7 from J; bases not matched to a gene: 6. CDR3 nucleotide sequence: TGTGCCAGCAGTTACTTTCCGCCAGGGGGTGGCTACACCTTC. Residues: CASSYFPPGGGYTF.

The V call is TRBV27, the J call TRBJ2-7; 8 bases align to TRBD2. CDR3 length equals 13 residues. Per the germline V gene, CDR1 is MNHEY and CDR2 is SMNVEV (reference sequence). V lost 2 bases, J lost 8 bases, and 5 bases stayed unmatched. The chain's CDR3 is CASSLRGGEKQYF. CDR3 in DNA: TGTGCCAGCAGTTTACGGGGGGGGGAAAAGCAGTACTTC.

CDR3 coding DNA: TGTGCCAGCTCACCTGGACAGGGGTCGGGCTATGGCTACACCTTC. It is translated as CASSPGQGSGYGYTF. V usage is TRBV18 and J usage is TRBJ1-2, with 9 bases that match TRBD1. After removal of 3 bases from V and 4 bases from J, the junction contained 6 bases not matched to a gene. Germline lookup yields CDR1 KGHSH and CDR2 LQKENI. The CDR3 is 15 residues long.

The gene calls are TRBV19 and TRBJ2-5; D possibly corresponds to TRBD2 (6 bases). Germline lookup yields CDR1 LNHDA and CDR2 SQIVND (reference sequence). CDR3 length: 13 residues. The germline V and J ends were trimmed by 6 bases and 7 bases, with 15 bases remaining between them. CDR3 nucleotides: TGTGCCAGTAGCCCCGAAGGAGGGTGGACCCAGTACTTC. Translation: CASSPEGGWTQYF.

A few counts support this clone. The chain links TRBV11-2 to TRBJ2-3, with a weak D call TRBD2 (5 bases). CDR1 is SGHAT and CDR2 is FQNNGV in the germline V gene. The CDR3 spans 13 residues. Deletions cut 5 bases from V and 2 bases from J, with 8 bases between. CDR3 DNA: TGTGCCAGCAGCCCGGGAACCACAGATACGCAGTATTTT. It yields the protein CASSPGTTDTQYF.

The chain employs TRBV5-1 and TRBJ1-3, with D unresolved. V lost 0 bases to trimming and J lost 4 bases, with 11 bases between them. CDR1 and CDR2 from the germline V gene are SGHRS and YFSETQ. The CDR3 is 15 amino acids. The CDR3 sequence is CASSLAGVSGNTIYF. The CDR3 bases are TGCGCCAGCAGCTTGGCCGGGGTATCGGGAAACACCATATATTTT. The variable domain in full, completed from reference TRBV5-1 and TRBJ1-3, reads KAGVTQTPRYLIKTRGQQVTLSCSPISGHRSVSWYQQTPGQGLQFLFEYFSETQRNKGNFPGRFSGRQFSNSRSEMNVSTLELGDSALYLCASSLAGVSGNTIYFGEGSWLTVV.

The chain carries TRBV6-1 and TRBJ2-3; 8 bases map to TRBD2. CDR1 is MNHNS, CDR2 SASEGT, per germline. Unmatched junction bases numbered 6, after V lost 5 bases and J lost 5 bases. CDR3 size: 14 residues. DNA of the CDR3: TGTGCCAGCAGTATCGGGGGGGCACAAGATACGCAGTATTTT. This translates into CASSIGGAQDTQYF.

The V call is TRBV4-1, the J call TRBJ1-1, with D possibly TRBD1 on 6 matching bases. The V gene's germline CDR1 is MGHRA and CDR2 YSYEKL. V was pared by 3 bases and J by 5 bases, with 22 bases between. This CDR3 comprises 17 residues. In DNA form, the CDR3 reads TGCGCCAGCAGCCACCCTGGGGGCCTCTTTAGGTGGACTGAAGCTTTCTTT. Protein sequence: CASSHPGGLFRWTEAFF.

The chain employs TRBV16 and TRBJ1-1, with 9 bases fitting TRBD1. CDR3 length: 14 amino acids. V trimming: 2 bases; J trimming: 6 bases; junction bases outside the gene matches: 4. CDR1 is KGHSY and CDR2 is FQNENV in the germline V gene. The CDR3 reads CASSQRQGEAEAFF. In DNA form, the CDR3 reads TGTGCCAGCAGCCAAAGACAGGGGGAGGCTGAAGCTTTCTTT. Combining the CDR3 with reference TRBV16 and TRBJ1-1 gives the whole variable domain GEEVAQTPKHLVRGEGQKAKLYCAPIKGHSYVFWYQQVLKNEFKFLISFQNENVFDETGMPKERFSAKCLPNSPCSLEIQATKLEDSAVYFCASSQRQGEAEAFFGQGTRLTVV.

This chain connects TRBV19 to TRBJ1-6, with a weak D call TRBD1 (5 bases). This CDR3 is 16 amino acids long. V lost 6 bases and J lost 1, with 13 bases in between. Germline CDR1 reads LNHDA; CDR2 reads SQIVND (reference sequence). Here the CDR3 DNA reads TGTGCCAGTAGCACAGGCTGGGGATCCTATAATTCACCCCTCCACTTT. Protein: CASSTGWGSYNSPLHF. The full variable domain, with the rest looked up from reference TRBV19 and TRBJ1-6, is DGGITQSPKYLFRKEGQNVTLSCEQNLNHDAMYWYRQDPGQGLRLIYYSQIVNDFQKGDIAEGYSVSREKKESFPLTVTSAQKNPTAFYLCASSTGWGSYNSPLHFGNGTRLTVT.

The chain is built from TRBV7-2 and TRBJ1-5, with a possible D match to TRBD1 (6 bases). The germline gives CDR1 SGHTA, CDR2 FQGNSA. The ends were cut back, 5 bases at V and 2 bases at J, with 10 bases in the middle. The CDR3 spans 14 residues. The CDR3 region is CASSTGLGNQPQHF. CDR3 DNA: TGTGCCAGCAGCACAGGGTTAGGCAATCAGCCCCAGCATTTT.

This clone was counted a single time. This chain links TRBV28 with TRBJ2-3; 13 bases fit TRBD2. J gave up 4 bases and V 6 bases, and 7 bases lay outside the gene matches. The CDR3 consists of 16 residues. Germline V gene data show CDR1 as MDHEN and CDR2 as SYDVKM. The CDR3 here is CASSWTSGSVSDTQYF. In DNA form, the CDR3 reads TGTGCCAGCAGCTGGACTAGCGGGAGTGTCTCAGATACGCAGTATTTT. The complete variable domain, with remaining parts taken from reference TRBV28 and TRBJ2-3, reads DVKVTQSSRYLVKRTGEKVFLECVQDMDHENMFWYRQDPGLGLRLIYFSYDVKMKEKGDIPEGYSVSREKKERFSLILESASTNQTSMYLCASSWTSGSVSDTQYFGPGTRLTVL.

For the CDR3, the DNA is TGTGCCAGCAGTTACTCGACCGGGGGTGGCTACACCTTC. It translates to CASSYSTGGGYTF. The chain is built from TRBV6-6 and TRBJ1-2; D is perhaps TRBD1 (5 bases). V lost 0 bases and J 7 bases, leaving 9 bases between the germline ends. CDR1 and CDR2 from the germline V gene are MNHNY and SVGAGI (reference sequence). The length of the CDR3 is 13 residues.

The chain links TRBV28 to TRBJ1-5; the match to TRBD1 covers 10 bases. Germline V gene data show CDR1 as MDHEN and CDR2 as SYDVKM. Unmatched junction bases numbered 18, after V lost 4 bases and J lost 6 bases. The CDR3 is 19 amino acids. This chain's CDR3 is CASSSHMVSDRGLGQPQHF. The CDR3 nucleotides read TGTGCCAGCAGTTCCCATATGGTAAGCGACAGGGGGCTGGGTCAGCCCCAGCATTTT.

V usage is TRBV6-6 and J usage is TRBJ1-6; D uncertain. The CDR3 totals 15 residues. Germline assignment: CDR1 MNHNY and CDR2 SVGAGI (reference sequence). V shed 5 bases and J shed 8 bases, with 16 bases lying between them. The CDR3 DNA reads TGTGCCAGCAGTAACTACGTACCCTACCATTCACCCCTCCACTTT. Protein product: CASSNYVPYHSPLHF.

The chain employs TRBV4-1 and TRBJ1-1, with D maybe TRBD1 (5 bases). Germline CDR1 is MGHRA and CDR2 is YSYEKL. There are 16 residues in the CDR3. V was shortened by 4 bases and J by 4 bases, with 19 bases between the two germline ends. The CDR3 nucleotides are TGCGCCAGCAGCCCAGGTCCGGGGGTGGGGATCACTGAAGCTTTCTTT. Its protein product is CASSPGPGVGITEAFF.

This clone has only a few counts. The rearrangement joins TRBV6-5 to TRBJ2-7; D remains ambiguous. V was pared by 5 bases and J by 3 bases, with 17 bases between. The CDR3 contains 15 residues. Germline loops: CDR1 MNHEY, CDR2 SVGAGI. The CDR3 DNA reads as TGTGCCAGCAGTCAAAACACCCGTGCACACTACGAGCAGTACTTC. Its translation is CASSQNTRAHYEQYF.

The chain links TRBV28 to TRBJ2-3; TRBD2 aligns across 7 bases. With V trimmed by 6 bases and J by 0 bases, 6 bases remained unmatched. The CDR3 is 15 residues long. Germline values: CDR1 MDHEN, CDR2 SYDVKM. DNA of the CDR3: TGTGCCAGCAGCGAAAGACTAGCTAGCACAGATACGCAGTATTTT. Translated: CASSERLASTDTQYF. Based on the CDR3 plus reference TRBV28 and TRBJ2-3, the full variable domain is DVKVTQSSRYLVKRTGEKVFLECVQDMDHENMFWYRQDPGLGLRLIYFSYDVKMKEKGDIPEGYSVSREKKERFSLILESASTNQTSMYLCASSERLASTDTQYFGPGTRLTVL.

A remark on this clone: Compared with germline, one end of the junction differs, possibly owing to a read error. Other DNA sequences in the sample encode the same CDR3. The chain couples TRBV5-5 to TRBJ2-2; unclear D gene. The CDR3 runs 15 residues. Germline V lookup: CDR1 SGHKS, CDR2 YYEKEE (reference sequence). The CDR3 reads CASSQEVDRTGELFF. The CDR3 DNA sequence: TGCGCCAGCAGCCAAGAGGTGGATCGGACCGGGGAGCTGTTTTTT. The full variable domain, with the rest looked up from reference TRBV5-5 and TRBJ2-2, is DAGVTQSPTHLIKTRGQQVTLRCSPISGHKSVSWYQQVLGQGPQFIFQYYEKEERGRGNFPDRFSARQFPNYSSELNVNALLLGDSALYLCASSQEVDRTGELFFGEGSRLTVL.

The chain links TRBV9 to TRBJ1-1; 7 nucleotides match TRBD1. Per the germline V gene, CDR1 is SGDLS and CDR2 is YYNGEE. The CDR3 covers 15 residues. V lost 4 bases, J lost 4 bases, and 10 bases stayed unmatched. The CDR3 sequence is CASSLAGGRFTEAFF. The CDR3 coding sequence is TGTGCCAGCAGCTTAGCAGGGGGGCGTTTCACTGAAGCTTTCTTT.

This clone is medium-sized (0.01 to 0.1%) within its sample. In nucleotides, the CDR3 is TGTGCCAGCTCACCGACCTTCGGGCAGTCGACTAGCGGGGGGACAGATACGCAGTATTTT. Protein product: CASSPTFGQSTSGGTDTQYF. The chain recombines TRBV18 with TRBJ2-3; TRBD2 aligns across 13 bases. This CDR3 region has 20 residues. The germline CDR1 and CDR2 sequences are KGHSH and LQKENI. The ends lost 3 bases at V and 3 bases at J; junction bases unmatched: 15.

J is TRBJ2-5 and V is TRBV7-9; 9 bases fit TRBD2. V dropped 7 bases and J dropped 2; count of bases not matched to a gene: 5. Germline-derived CDR1 and CDR2 are SEHNR and FQNEAQ (reference sequence). The CDR3 is made up of 14 amino acids. The CDR3 DNA follows: TGTGCCAGCACCCGAGCGGGAGGACAAGAGACCCAGTACTTC. It is translated as CASTRAGGQETQYF.

The chain combines TRBV12-1 with TRBJ1-2; TRBD1, as called in the table, went unchecked against the DNA. TRBV12-1 is a listed pseudogene. The CDR3 consists of 15 residues. As DNA, the CDR3 is TGTGCCAGCAGCCCCCGACAGGGGGCAGCCTATGGCTACACCTTC. Its protein product is CASSPRQGAAYGYTF.

This clone was counted once. The chain is built from TRBV6-6 and TRBJ2-2, with unresolved D. V shed 1 base and J shed 5 bases, with 5 bases lying between them. CDR1 and CDR2 from the germline V gene are MNHNY and SVGAGI (reference sequence). The CDR3 has 13 amino acids. The CDR3 here is CASSYYRTGELFF. In DNA form, the CDR3 reads TGTGCCAGCAGTTACTATCGTACCGGGGAGCTGTTTTTT.

The rearrangement links TRBV7-3 to TRBJ2-1; no clear D gene. The CDR3 totals 16 residues. V was clipped by 1 base and J by 5 bases, with 15 bases between them. Germline lookup yields CDR1 SGHTA and CDR2 FQGTGA. The CDR3 DNA is TGTGCCAGCAGCTTAAATCGGCTGCTAGACCACAATGAGCAGTTCTTC. Protein: CASSLNRLLDHNEQFF.